Listed here are 23 T cell receptor beta chains from one sample, sequenced in a study of regulatory T cells in long-lasting Graves disease. Arm-PCR of CDR3 regions and iRepertoire HTBI primers were used to build TCR beta libraries. Via MiXCR, TCRdb re-called the multiplex PCR reads, giving one row per CDR3 protein. The data show a few hundred thousand distinct CDR3 sequences, around 15% seen once. Time point of the sample: newly diagnosed GD, antithyroid drugs for less than 3 months. Extracted RNA from PBMCs served as the source of the TCR library. This same sample was also part of a study on T cells in Graves' hyperthyroidism and ophthalmopathy.

The sample was peripheral blood mononuclear cells (PBMCs), taken at new diagnosis, from a patient treated with antithyroid drugs. Every receptor here comes from a woman between 18 and 29 years old with Graves disease.

The sample holds many counts of this clonotype. J is TRBJ2-3 and V is TRBV7-2, with D unresolved. The V gene's germline CDR1 is SGHTA and CDR2 FQGNSA. With 1 base removed from V and 2 bases from J, the gap between germline ends came to 7 bases. The CDR3 totals 14 residues. The CDR3 loop reads CASSLEGYTDTQYF. In DNA form, the CDR3 reads TGTGCCAGCAGCTTAGAAGGCTACACAGATACGCAGTATTTT.

The sample holds many counts of this clonotype. The CDR3 DNA reads TGTGCCTGGAGTAGGGACTGGGGCACTGAGCAGTTCTTC. This sequence encodes CAWSRDWGTEQFF. The chain has TRBV30 and TRBJ2-1; a weak D match, TRBD2 (6 bases). Germline-derived CDR1 and CDR2 are GTSNPN and SVGIG (reference sequence). This CDR3 has 13 residues. Between the trimmed V and J ends, which lost 2 bases and 9 bases, there was a span of 14 bases.

This clonotype was counted at least ten times. The V and J genes are TRBV28 and TRBJ1-6; 9 bases fit TRBD1. Germline lookup yields CDR1 MDHEN and CDR2 SYDVKM. The CDR3 runs to 14 residues. V dropped 10 bases and J dropped 7; count of bases not matched to a gene: 8. The CDR3 sequence is CAIRIQGANSPLHF. The CDR3 DNA follows: TGTGCCATCCGTATACAGGGGGCCAATTCACCCCTCCACTTT.

V usage is TRBV6-1 and J usage is TRBJ2-5; 8 nucleotides align to TRBD2. The CDR3 has 14 amino acids. Germline loops: CDR1 MNHNS, CDR2 SASEGT. Trimming cost V 2 bases and J 5 bases; bases outside gene matches: 4. CDR3 DNA sequence: TGTGCCAGCAGTGAACCGGGACTAGTTGAGACCCAGTACTTC. Its protein product is CASSEPGLVETQYF.

This clonotype was seen ten or more times. V gene TRBV12-3 or TRBV12-4 combines with J gene TRBJ1-5, with 10 bases lining up with TRBD1. J was trimmed by 0 bases and V by 4 bases; bases with no gene match: 15. CDR3 length: 20 residues. CDR3 bases: TGTGCCAGCAGTTCTATGACAGGGGGCGATCGGGGATATAGCAATCAGCCCCAGCATTTT. Its translation: CASSSMTGGDRGYSNQPQHF.

The V call is TRBV7-8, the J call TRBJ2-1; 9 bases fit TRBD2. The CDR3 runs to 19 residues. V was clipped by 1 base and J by 5 bases; unmatched bases: 15. In germline, CDR1 is SGHVS, CDR2 FQNEAQ. CDR3 sequence (DNA): TGTGCCAGCAGCTTAGATCCGGTTATCGGGGCGGGAGGGCACAATGAGCAGTTCTTC. Translated: CASSLDPVIGAGGHNEQFF.

This clonotype was recorded at least ten times. The chain carries TRBV2 and TRBJ2-3; the D gene could be TRBD1 or TRBD2 (5 bases each). CDR1 is SNHLY and CDR2 is FYNNEI in the germline V gene. V was pared by 8 bases and J by 5 bases, with 14 bases between. This CDR3 has 13 amino acids. CDR3 residues: CASWRGAEDTQYF. CDR3 in DNA: TGTGCCAGCTGGAGAGGGGCGGAAGATACGCAGTATTTT.

V is TRBV29-1 and J is TRBJ2-1, with D tentatively TRBD1 (5 bases). The CDR3 extends over 13 amino acids. Germline CDR1 is SQVTM and CDR2 is ANQGSEA. The V end was cut by 4 bases, the J end by 5 bases, with 12 bases between. The CDR3 DNA sequence: TGCAGCGTTGCCCCTCAGGGAAACAATGAGCAGTTCTTC. It translates to CSVAPQGNNEQFF.

This clonotype came up many times. The chain employs TRBV6-1 and TRBJ2-1, with TRBD2 matching 11 bases. This CDR3 comprises 15 residues. Germline values: CDR1 MNHNS, CDR2 SASEGT. V lost 6 bases, J lost 4 bases, and 5 bases stayed unmatched. CDR3 loop: CASRITSGSYNEQFF. As DNA, the CDR3 is TGTGCCAGCAGAATCACTAGCGGGAGTTACAATGAGCAGTTCTTC.

This clonotype has a handful of counts. The rearrangement joins TRBV4-3 to TRBJ1-2; D ambiguous. V lost 0 bases to trimming and J lost 7 bases, with 12 bases between them. Per germline, CDR1 LGHNA and CDR2 YSLEER. The CDR3 totals 14 residues. This CDR3 is CASSQDLGRGGYTF. In DNA, the CDR3 is TGCGCCAGCAGCCAAGATCTTGGGCGGGGTGGCTACACCTTC.

The chain employs TRBV24-1 and TRBJ2-2; the D gene is possibly TRBD1 (5 bases). Germline lookup yields CDR1 KGHDR and CDR2 SFDVKD. The CDR3 spans 13 residues. With 9 bases removed from V and 1 base from J, the gap between germline ends came to 8 bases. Here the CDR3 reads CATGHLNTGELFF. The CDR3 DNA is TGTGCCACCGGACACTTGAACACCGGGGAGCTGTTTTTT.

This clonotype has just a few counts. It is likely a read error: a sequence one base away is far more abundant. The chain employs TRBV13 and TRBJ2-7; 8 bases fit TRBD2. Matching the DNA end better, TRBJ2-5 makes the J call doubtful. Germline V gene lookup returns CDR1 PRHDT and CDR2 FYEKMQ (reference sequence). The CDR3 has 15 residues. Written as DNA, the CDR3 is TGTGCCAGTAAACCAGCGGGAGAGCCCCAAGAGACCCAGTACTTC. Residues: CASKPAGEPQETQYF.

This clonotype was seen only once. Given a much more abundant clone one base away, this may be a read error. J is TRBJ1-3 and V is TRBV28; D gene unclear. Germline V gene sequence: CDR1 MDHEN, CDR2 SYDVKM. V shed 1 base and J shed 1 base, with 5 bases lying between them. This CDR3 spans 14 amino acids. DNA for the CDR3: TGTGCCAGCAGTTTATACAGTTCTGGAAACACCATATATTTT. Its translation: CASSLYSSGNTIYF.

As regards this clonotype: Given a much more abundant clone one base away, this may be a read error. The chain joins TRBV28 to TRBJ1-1; no reliable D call. Germline CDR1 is MDHEN and CDR2 is SYDVKM. The CDR3 is made up of 14 amino acids. Written as DNA, the CDR3 is TGTGCCAGCGGTTTAATGGGAGGTAACACTGAAGCTTTCTTT. Translation gives CASGLMGGNTEAFF.

J is TRBJ2-6 and V is TRBV7-9; 8 bases agree with TRBD1. V was clipped by 8 bases and J by 0 bases; unmatched bases: 6. CDR3 length equals 16 residues. Germline loops: CDR1 SEHNR, CDR2 FQNEAQ (reference sequence). The CDR3 loop is CASPGQGLSGANVLTF. CDR3 nucleotides: TGTGCCAGCCCCGGACAGGGACTCTCTGGGGCCAACGTCCTGACTTTC.

This clonotype occurred many times. The rearrangement uses TRBV6-1 and TRBJ2-7; 8 bases fit TRBD1. The ends lost 6 bases at V and 4 bases at J; junction bases unmatched: 8. The germline CDR1 and CDR2 sequences are MNHNS and SASEGT. This CDR3 is 14 amino acids long. CDR3 coding DNA: TGTGCCAGCAGACAAGGGGACAGGAGATACGAGCAGTACTTC. It codes for CASRQGDRRYEQYF.

This clonotype was observed many times. This chain uses TRBV11-2 with TRBJ2-1; TRBD2 matches 13 bases. The V and J ends lost 7 bases and 10 bases, in that order; junction bases with no gene match: 10. The CDR3 is 15 residues long. The germline V gene has CDR1 SGHAT and CDR2 FQNNGV. CDR3 in amino acids: CASKKGLAGVGEQFF. In DNA form, the CDR3 reads TGTGCCAGCAAGAAAGGACTAGCGGGAGTCGGGGAGCAGTTCTTC.

This clonotype came up many times. V usage is TRBV30 and J usage is TRBJ1-5; D ambiguous. The CDR3 extends over 13 amino acids. V was trimmed by 0 bases and J by 5 bases, leaving 8 bases between them. Germline V gene lookup returns CDR1 GTSNPN and CDR2 SVGIG (reference sequence). In DNA form, the CDR3 reads TGTGCCTGGAGTGTACAGCAGGATCAGCCCCAGCATTTT. Its translation: CAWSVQQDQPQHF.

The V gene is TRBV29-1, the J gene TRBJ2-1; D unresolved. CDR1 and CDR2 (germline): SQVTM, ANQGSEA. This CDR3 region has 12 residues. Deletions cut 1 base from V and 3 bases from J, with 4 bases between. The CDR3 loop reads CSVEGNYNEQFF. The CDR3 nucleotides are TGCAGCGTTGAAGGCAACTACAATGAGCAGTTCTTC.

The table lists this clonotype with many counts. V usage is TRBV11-2 and J usage is TRBJ2-3; 10 nucleotides agree with TRBD2. Germline loops: CDR1 SGHAT, CDR2 FQNNGV. The CDR3 sequence is 16 residues long. The V gene end was trimmed by 3 bases and the J gene end by 4 bases; junction bases not matched to a gene: 7. The CDR3 loop reads CASSFGAGGPPDTQYF. CDR3 nucleotides: TGTGCCAGCAGCTTCGGAGCGGGAGGGCCCCCAGATACGCAGTATTTT.

This clonotype was detected ten times or more. The rearrangement joins TRBV7-2 to TRBJ2-7, with D uncertain. CDR3 length: 11 amino acids. CDR1 SGHTA and CDR2 FQGNSA come from the germline V gene. The V end was cut by 5 bases, the J end by 4 bases, with 6 bases between. Here the CDR3 DNA reads TGTGCCAGCAGCCCCTTATACGAGCAGTACTTC. This translates into CASSPLYEQYF.

This clonotype was detected a few times. This chain joins TRBV7-9 and TRBJ2-7; D is ambiguous. Trimming took off 5 bases at V and 2 bases at J, with 10 bases between the two ends. From germline, CDR1 is SEHNR and CDR2 FQNEAQ (reference sequence). This CDR3 has 13 amino acids. The CDR3 coding sequence is TGTGCCAGCAGCCCACGGACGGCCTACGAGCAGTACTTC. It is translated as CASSPRTAYEQYF.

This clonotype was recorded at least ten times. The V and J genes are TRBV6-1 and TRBJ2-1, with 9 bases matching TRBD1. Trimming at V came to 7 bases and at J to 5 bases, leaving 6 bases not matched to a gene. Germline V CDR1 and CDR2: MNHNS, SASEGT. The CDR3 runs to 14 residues. Written as DNA, the CDR3 is TGTGCCAGCACCCGGGACAGGGTAAACAATGAGCAGTTCTTC. Translated: CASTRDRVNNEQFF.